Each of the 18 T cell receptor beta chains below was sequenced from the same sample in a study of persistence of HIV-infected CD4 T cells. The antigens for these receptors are not known. Overlapping HIV-1 Gag 15-mer peptides at approximately 0.91 ug per peptide per mL were used. Sorting of responding CD4+ T cells relied on upregulated CD40 ligand together with CD69. Sequencing used immunoSEQ version 4 in survey mode. Method: immunoSEQ multiplex PCR; TCRdb's copy keeps in-frame clones and lacks some. The profile shows about 9,200 clones, more than 65% of them singletons. Sequencing was performed on CD4+ T cells sorted from PBMCs after roughly 18-hour stimulation, taken from a patient who received antiretroviral therapy. The receptors were sampled from an adult woman with HIV who was CMV-seropositive.

J is TRBJ2-7 and V is TRBV6-2 or TRBV6-3, with 7 bases that match TRBD2. With V trimmed by 3 bases and J by 2 bases, 7 bases remained unmatched. Germline V gene data show CDR1 as MNHEY and CDR2 as SVGEGT. The length of the CDR3 is 15 residues. The CDR3 nucleotides are TGTGCCAGCAGTTATGGCCGGGGGGTCACCTACGAGCAGTACTTC. It yields the protein CASSYGRGVTYEQYF.

The chain carries TRBV3-1 (or the pseudogene TRBV3-2) and TRBJ1-1; tentative D call: TRBD1 (6 bases). Germline V gene data show CDR1 as LGHDT and CDR2 as YNNKEL (reference sequence). The V and J ends lost 3 bases and 2 bases respectively, with 7 bases between them. The CDR3 totals 13 residues. The CDR3 loop reads CASSQGTNTEAFF. The CDR3 coding sequence is TGTGCCAGCAGCCAGGGGACAAACACTGAAGCTTTCTTT.

The chain joins TRBV19 to TRBJ2-7; no clear D gene. Germline CDR1 reads LNHDA; CDR2 reads SQIVND (reference sequence). The CDR3 spans 13 residues. The ends were cut back, 3 bases at V and 3 bases at J, with 9 bases in the middle. The CDR3 loop is CASSITANYEQYF. In DNA, the CDR3 is TGTGCCAGTAGTATTACGGCCAACTACGAGCAGTACTTC.

The chain employs TRBV7-9 and TRBJ2-1, with TRBD1 identical over 9 bases. The CDR3 length is 13 residues. With 5 bases clipped from V and 8 bases from J, the junction kept 4 bases outside the gene matches. Germline V lookup: CDR1 SEHNR, CDR2 FQNEAQ (reference sequence). The CDR3 reads CASSEDRGHEQFF. The CDR3 DNA follows: TGTGCCAGCAGCGAGGACAGGGGTCATGAGCAGTTCTTC.

The V and J genes are TRBV5-1 and TRBJ2-1, with TRBD2 as a possible D gene (6 bases). With 2 bases removed from V and 4 bases from J, the gap between germline ends came to 13 bases. CDR3 length equals 15 residues. Germline V gene lookup returns CDR1 SGHRS and CDR2 YFSETQ. CDR3 amino acids: CASSFSGDLYNEQFF. In DNA form, the CDR3 reads TGCGCCAGCAGCTTTTCTGGGGACTTGTACAATGAGCAGTTCTTC.

In its sample, this clone was seen a few times. This chain joins TRBV5-6 and TRBJ2-3; 13 bases align to TRBD2. The germline V gene encodes CDR1 SGHDT and CDR2 YYEEEE. J lost 2 bases, V lost 5 bases, and 5 bases had no gene match. The CDR3 contains 16 residues. The CDR3 spells CASSRGTSGTTDTQYF. CDR3 in DNA: TGTGCCAGCAGTCGTGGGACTAGCGGGACCACAGATACGCAGTATTTT.

In its sample, this clone was seen a few times. The chain carries TRBV6-5 and TRBJ1-1, with D possibly TRBD1 on 5 matching bases. Germline V gene sequence: CDR1 MNHEY, CDR2 SVGAGI. CDR3 length: 13 amino acids. V shed 5 bases and J shed 1 base, with 8 bases lying between them. CDR3 bases: TGTGCCAGCAGTCTAACAGGGAACACTGAAGCTTTCTTT. Translated: CASSLTGNTEAFF.

This rearrangement joins TRBV19 to TRBJ1-5, with 8 bases that match TRBD1. CDR1 and CDR2 (germline): LNHDA, SQIVND (reference sequence). This CDR3 spans 14 amino acids. Germline trimming cut 3 bases from V and 7 bases from J; bases unmatched to any gene: 5. The chain's CDR3 is CASSMGQVSQPQHF. In nucleotides, the CDR3 is TGTGCCAGTAGTATGGGACAGGTAAGCCAGCCCCAGCATTTT.

The rearrangement uses TRBV2 and TRBJ2-4; 8 positions match TRBD1. Germline CDR1 reads SNHLY; CDR2 reads FYNNEI. After removal of 4 bases from V and 6 bases from J, the junction contained 5 bases not matched to a gene. The CDR3 has 14 residues. CDR3 nucleotide sequence: TGTGCCAGCAGTGTCGGGACAGGAGTAAACATTCAGTACTTC. It codes for CASSVGTGVNIQYF.

This clone was recorded a few times. The rearrangement joins TRBV5-4 to TRBJ2-7; 9 nucleotides line up with TRBD1. The CDR3 spans 16 residues. Germline CDR1 is SGHNT and CDR2 is YYREEE (reference sequence). V lost 4 bases and J lost 4; bases outside the gene matches: 12. The CDR3 DNA sequence: TGTGCCAGCAGCGGACTCGGGGGACAGGGCGTTTACGAGCAGTACTTC. It encodes CASSGLGGQGVYEQYF.

The chain joins TRBV9 to TRBJ2-3, with D uncertain. The CDR3 has 14 residues. Germline CDR1 and CDR2: SGDLS and YYNGEE. V was trimmed by 0 bases and J by 1 base, leaving 6 bases between them. DNA for the CDR3: TGTGCCAGCAGCGTAGGGGTTGGCACAGATACGCAGTATTTT. It specifies CASSVGVGTDTQYF. Full variable domain (missing parts from reference TRBV9 and TRBJ2-3): DSGVTQTPKHLITATGQRVTLRCSPRSGDLSVYWYQQSLDQGLQFLIQYYNGEERAKGNILERFSAQQFPDLHSELNLSSLELGDSALYFCASSVGVGTDTQYFGPGTRLTVL.

V gene TRBV5-1 combines with J gene TRBJ1-1, with no clear D. Germline V gene sequence: CDR1 SGHRS, CDR2 YFSETQ. Trimming removed 0 bases from V and 1 base from J, with 7 bases in between. This CDR3 is 14 amino acids long. The CDR3 region is CASSLAQTNTEAFF. The DNA of the CDR3 is TGCGCCAGCAGCTTGGCTCAGACGAACACTGAAGCTTTCTTT. Combining the CDR3 with reference TRBV5-1 and TRBJ1-1 gives the whole variable domain KAGVTQTPRYLIKTRGQQVTLSCSPISGHRSVSWYQQTPGQGLQFLFEYFSETQRNKGNFPGRFSGRQFSNSRSEMNVSTLELGDSALYLCASSLAQTNTEAFFGQGTRLTVV.

The CDR3 coding sequence is TGTGCCAGCAGTTTAAGGGACAGGGATGCCGGGGAGCTGTTTTTT. It yields the protein CASSLRDRDAGELFF. This rearrangement joins TRBV27 to TRBJ2-2, with 9 bases lining up with TRBD1. Germline values: CDR1 MNHEY, CDR2 SMNVEV (reference sequence). V lost 2 bases to trimming and J lost 6 bases; unmatched junction nucleotides: 4. The CDR3 consists of 15 residues.

The V and J genes are TRBV13 and TRBJ2-1; TRBD2 is a possible D gene (6 bases). The germline V gene has CDR1 PRHDT and CDR2 FYEKMQ (reference sequence). The V gene lost 5 bases and the J gene lost 7 bases, with 24 bases spanning the gap. This CDR3 spans 17 amino acids. The CDR3 DNA reads as TGTGCCAGCAGCCAACCCTTGGGACTTGCCATCGGAAATGAGCAGTTCTTC. It translates to CASSQPLGLAIGNEQFF.

The chain couples TRBV30 to TRBJ1-1, with D perhaps TRBD1 (5 bases). The germline CDR1 and CDR2 sequences are GTSNPN and SVGIG (reference sequence). V gave up 4 bases and J gave up 1 base, with 10 bases separating them. The CDR3 has 13 amino acids. The CDR3 sequence: CAWKRGQNTEAFF. DNA of the CDR3: TGTGCCTGGAAACGCGGACAGAACACTGAAGCTTTCTTT.

The V gene is TRBV5-1, the J gene TRBJ2-7; D gene unclear. V was trimmed by 0 bases and J by 3 bases, leaving 10 bases between them. From germline, CDR1 is SGHRS and CDR2 YFSETQ. CDR3 length equals 14 residues. The CDR3: CASSLAVGVYEQYF. DNA of the CDR3: TGCGCCAGCAGCTTGGCCGTTGGGGTCTACGAGCAGTACTTC.

The gene calls are TRBV5-1 and TRBJ2-5, with 9 bases that match TRBD1. J lost 4 bases, V lost 0 bases, and 10 bases had no gene match. Germline CDR1 reads SGHRS; CDR2 reads YFSETQ. The CDR3 is made up of 17 amino acids. The CDR3 nucleotides read TGCGCCAGCAGCTTGGACCTGGGACAGGGTGTTGGAGAGACCCAGTACTTC. This translates into CASSLDLGQGVGETQYF.

The rearrangement joins TRBV6-4 to TRBJ1-1, with D tentatively TRBD1 (6 bases). Trimming left V 4 bases short and J 0 bases short, with 15 bases between. The CDR3 loop spans 16 amino acids. Germline loops: CDR1 MRHNA, CDR2 SNTAGT. The CDR3 DNA is TGTGCCAGCAGTGGTTCAGGGGTATCCATGAACACTGAAGCTTTCTTT. Its protein product is CASSGSGVSMNTEAFF.